This record concerns one T cell receptor (beta chain) sequence. Its cognate antigen has yet to be identified. Per-base quality was not reported, and no clone a single base away is much larger than it. The sample is drawn from a study of control samples from healthy donors and cancer patients (dated by TCRdb to the early 2020s). The protocol used for the library was the immunoSEQ multiplex PCR assay. The clones in this table, taken by TCRdb from immuneACCESS, are in-frame only. Not every clone is retained; where verified, under half of the shortfall comes from an unresolved V gene, and the cause of the rest is unknown. Here the sample has 110,000 or so clones; around nine tenths occur a single time. The top ten clones comprise about 4.7% of the sample. Reading from cysteine to phenylalanine, the CDR3 counts 12 amino acids. Only the CDR3 portion is preserved as DNA: 36 bases, with reading frame beginning at the first base. The germline ends are 8 bases apart after V is trimmed by 6 bases and J by 5 bases. CDR1 and CDR2 were assigned from the germline V gene (reference sequence) as MNHEY and SMNVEV.

This TCR was sampled from a human donor in good health. The donor label of this sample is uncertain. The specimen was blood. The V and J segments used are TRBV27 and TRBJ1-5, with the D gene not confidently named. The CDR3 loop reads CASSDTHQPQHF. Read as DNA, the sequence is TGTGCCAGCAGCGATACTCATCAGCCCCAGCATTTT.